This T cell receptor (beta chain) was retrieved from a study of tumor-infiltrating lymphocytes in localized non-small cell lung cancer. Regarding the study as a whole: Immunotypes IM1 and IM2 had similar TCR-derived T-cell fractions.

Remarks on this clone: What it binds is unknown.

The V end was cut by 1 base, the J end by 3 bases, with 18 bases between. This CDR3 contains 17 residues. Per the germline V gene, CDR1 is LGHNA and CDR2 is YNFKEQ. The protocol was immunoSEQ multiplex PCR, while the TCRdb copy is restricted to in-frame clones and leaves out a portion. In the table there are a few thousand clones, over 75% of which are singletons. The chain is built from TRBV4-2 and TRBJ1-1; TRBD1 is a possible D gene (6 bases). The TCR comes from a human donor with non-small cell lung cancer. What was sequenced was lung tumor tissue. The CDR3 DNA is TGTGCCAGCAGCCAAGTCTACAGGGTGGGCGGGGACACTGAAGCTTTCTTT. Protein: CASSQVYRVGGDTEAFF.